Listed below are T cell receptor beta chains from one sample, sequenced in a study of OX40 agonist ivuxolimab in advanced cancers. Some clones are missing from TCRdb's copy, which holds only in-frame ones; the method was immunoSEQ multiplex PCR. The table shows approximately 49,000 clones, with roughly 80% occurring only once. The specimen was CD4+ or CD8+ T cells sorted from blood, collected in a trial of the OX40 agonist ivuxolimab. The source of these receptors is an adult with an advanced solid tumor such as melanoma, head and neck, liver or kidney cancer. Each CDR3 is given without its conserved first and last residue. Fields, in order: clone size, J gene, V gene, D gene, CDR3 protein. A D gene is named only where the DNA matches it firmly. Clone size, where shown, is once, few, many, or a class for clones that have expanded.

>-|TRBJ1-2|TRBV23-1|-
ASSQSLLGTCYGYT
>-|-|TRBV7-9|-
ASSGQSYEQY
>once|TRBJ2-3|TRBV13|TRBD1
ASSEGQGNRDTQY
>-|TRBJ2-7|TRBV27|-
ASSPLTDYLEQY
>-|TRBJ2-7|TRBV9|-
ASSGRDGLTYEQY
>-|TRBJ2-7|TRBV11-2|-
ASSLNSLTFSYEQY
>-|TRBJ2-7|TRBV7-9|-
ASSDGPLEQY
>-|TRBJ2-5|TRBV9|-
ASSPPGVGYQETQY
>-|TRBJ1-3|TRBV7-6|TRBD1
ASSSRDQTGEGGNTIY
>-|TRBJ1-2|TRBV27|-
ASSSYWGNNYGYT
>-|TRBJ1-2|TRBV7-9|-
ASSLLIQEHYGYT
>-|TRBJ2-1|TRBV5-6|TRBD2
ASTSKGTSGGAAANEQF
>-|TRBJ2-2|TRBV5-6|-
ASSFPGGLVGELF
>-|TRBJ2-7|TRBV27|TRBD1
ASSLQTGAQHEQY
>-|TRBJ2-7|TRBV28|TRBD1
ASSLYGTGGYEQY
>-|TRBJ1-3|TRBV15|-
ATSFGGHGPGNTIY
>-|TRBJ2-5|TRBV11-2|TRBD2
ASSLEGLAGVSIGETQY
>-|TRBJ2-3|TRBV9|TRBD2
ASSAFPGGASKTDTQY
>-|TRBJ2-1|TRBV5-1|TRBD1
ASSLTGVNEQF
>-|TRBJ2-1|TRBV4-1|TRBD2
ASSQLMSGGDNEQF
>few|TRBJ2-3|TRBV29-1|-
SVEKRTDTQY
>-|TRBJ2-1|TRBV27|TRBD2
ASRIAGIGNNEQF
>few|TRBJ2-7|TRBV6-6|-
ASSYGEQY
>-|TRBJ2-1|TRBV30|-
AWTPSVGDNEQF